This entry features one TCR beta chain sequence. Its specificity is not known. This sample is part of a study of cytomegalovirus exposure and HLA in healthy donors. Study background: Most donors, around 81% of around 400 genotyped, fell in the Caucasian-associated ancestry cluster.

Study-level findings and limits: Researchers counted around 180 TCR beta chains as cytomegalovirus-associated.

Primers included in the PCR were 60 Vbeta and 13 Jbeta primers. Profiling relied on immunoSEQ multiplex PCR, and the TCRdb table lists in-frame clones only, not all of them. The sample totals about 140,000 clones. Germline V gene lookup returns CDR1 KGHSH and CDR2 LQKENI. J was trimmed by 5 bases and V by 6 bases; bases with no gene match: 4. This CDR3 has 12 residues. It was healthy bone marrow donors who served as donors. Sample: PBMCs. This chain uses TRBV18 with TRBJ2-7, with 7 bases lining up with TRBD2. The TCR originated in a woman younger than 30 in good health and CMV-seronegative. The CDR3 region has the DNA TGTGCCAGCTCTCCAGGGACTAACGAGCAGTACGTC. Its protein is CASSPGTNEQYV.